These 14 T cell receptor beta chains came from one sample sequenced in a study of a mutant IDH1 vaccine in newly diagnosed glioma. Indicated time point: week 5, during vaccination. The vaccine gave 300 ug of a 20-mer mutant IDH1 peptide subcutaneously per dose. These TCRs' antigens remain unknown. Sequencing was performed with immunoSEQ multiplex PCR; in TCRdb, only in-frame clones are kept and a portion is missing. The repertoire includes 70,000 to 90,000 clones, 91% of them detected once, and 0.56% sits in the top ten. The sample consisted of PBMCs, taken from a glioma patient whose treatment included an IDH1 peptide vaccine. These receptors came from a woman aged 50 to 60 with glioma.

The chain joins TRBV15 to TRBJ2-7; TRBD1 is a possible D gene (6 bases). Germline loops: CDR1 LNHNV, CDR2 YYDKDF (reference sequence). Trimming shortened V by 4 bases and J by 6 bases, and 19 bases separated the two germline ends. The CDR3 runs to 15 residues. CDR3 DNA sequence: TGTGCCACCAGCAAAGACAGGCCTTCCATGGGCGAGCAGTACTTC. This gives the protein CATSKDRPSMGEQYF.

V gene TRBV27 combines with J gene TRBJ2-7, with 7 positions matching TRBD1. CDR1 is MNHEY, CDR2 SMNVEV, per germline (reference sequence). This CDR3 has 15 residues. V was pared by 4 bases and J by 3 bases, with 9 bases of the junction left unmatched. In nucleotides, the CDR3 is TGTGCCAGCAGTTCGACAGGGAGATTGGGCTACGAGCAGTACTTC. Protein: CASSSTGRLGYEQYF.

This chain uses TRBV10-3 with TRBJ2-7; D is undetermined. The germline gives CDR1 ENHRY, CDR2 SYGVKD. This CDR3 contains 12 residues. The germline V and J ends were trimmed by 10 bases and 2 bases, with 12 bases remaining between them. CDR3 amino acids: CASSPQTYEQYF. In DNA form, the CDR3 reads TGTGCCAGCAGCCCACAAACCTACGAGCAGTACTTC.

The chain recombines TRBV13 with TRBJ2-2, with D maybe TRBD2 (6 bases). V lost 2 bases to trimming and J lost 3 bases, with 13 bases between them. The CDR3 contains 16 residues. The germline V gene has CDR1 PRHDT and CDR2 FYEKMQ (reference sequence). Written as DNA, the CDR3 is TGTGCCAGCAGCTTATCCGGGGGAGTGTACACCGGGGAGCTGTTTTTT. Translation gives CASSLSGGVYTGELFF.

The DNA for the CDR3 is TGCGCCAGCAGTGAGGCTAGCGGGAACAACGAGCAGTACTTC. This encodes CASSEASGNNEQYF. The chain has TRBV10-1 and TRBJ2-7, with TRBD2 identical over 9 bases. V lost 2 bases, J lost 5 bases, and 4 bases stayed unmatched. The CDR3 consists of 14 residues. Germline CDR1 reads WNHNN; CDR2 reads SYGVQD (reference sequence).

The chain links TRBV2 to TRBJ1-2, with TRBD1 matching over 7 bases. The germline gives CDR1 SNHLY, CDR2 FYNNEI. After removal of 7 bases from V and 1 base from J, the junction contained 6 bases not matched to a gene. The CDR3 length is 14 residues. The DNA of the CDR3 is TGTGCCAGCATTGGACAGGACTTTAACTATGGCTACACCTTC. Protein sequence: CASIGQDFNYGYTF.

The rearrangement links TRBV29-1 to TRBJ2-7; D is undetermined. Germline assignment: CDR1 SQVTM and CDR2 ANQGSEA. The CDR3 is made up of 13 amino acids. CDR3 sequence: CINGPHGPYEQYF. CDR3 nucleotide sequence: TGCATTAATGGCCCCCACGGACCTTACGAGCAGTACTTC.

The chain links TRBV28 to TRBJ1-1; 7 nucleotides line up with TRBD1. V gave up 10 bases and J gave up 1 base; unmatched junction bases: 12. The CDR3 runs to 15 residues. From germline, CDR1 is MDHEN and CDR2 SYDVKM. The CDR3 DNA reads as TGTGCCATCCCTTACCCAGGGGGGACGAACACTGAAGCTTTCTTT. Translating gives CAIPYPGGTNTEAFF.

The sample holds a few counts of this clone. The rearrangement joins TRBV2 to TRBJ1-5, with D tentatively TRBD1 (5 bases). Trimming took 3 bases from V and 0 from J, leaving 9 bases between them. Per the germline V gene, CDR1 is SNHLY and CDR2 is FYNNEI. CDR3 size: 15 residues. Here the CDR3 DNA reads TGTGCCAGCAGTGACGCAGGGTATAGCAATCAGCCCCAGCATTTT. It is translated as CASSDAGYSNQPQHF.

V and J are TRBV27 and TRBJ2-3, with 11 bases aligning to TRBD1. Per germline, CDR1 MNHEY and CDR2 SMNVEV (reference sequence). The CDR3 length is 19 residues. J gave up 10 bases and V 5 bases, and 23 bases lay outside the gene matches. Here the CDR3 reads CASSRRKSDGQGAQLAQYF. CDR3 DNA: TGTGCCAGCAGTCGTCGTAAGTCCGATGGACAGGGGGCTCAGTTGGCGCAGTATTTT.

This clone has a single count. The chain links TRBV9 to TRBJ2-1; D is unclear. This CDR3 has 14 residues. The V end lost 4 bases, the J end lost 6 bases, and 14 bases lay between the germline ends. The V gene's germline CDR1 is SGDLS and CDR2 YYNGEE. CDR3 sequence (DNA): TGTGCCAGCAGCTTCCGGTTTGGTGGCAATGAGCAGTTCTTC. This encodes CASSFRFGGNEQFF.

The V gene is TRBV19, the J gene TRBJ2-7; unclear D gene. This CDR3 has 11 amino acids. V lost 9 bases and J lost 0, with 6 bases in between. Germline lookup yields CDR1 LNHDA and CDR2 SQIVND (reference sequence). CDR3 amino acids: CASRSSYEQYF. CDR3 nucleotide sequence: TGTGCCAGCCGGAGCTCCTACGAGCAGTACTTC.

This chain's CDR3 is CASSVSLGGREQYF. The CDR3 coding sequence is TGTGCCAGCAGTGTGTCCTTGGGGGGGCGGGAGCAGTACTTC. This chain joins TRBV6-1 and TRBJ2-7, with a tentative D call TRBD2 (7 bases). Looked up from germline, CDR1 is MNHNS and CDR2 is SASEGT. Trimming took 4 bases from V and 7 from J, leaving 17 bases between them. This CDR3 is built from 14 residues.

V usage is TRBV5-1 and J usage is TRBJ2-7, with D maybe TRBD2 (6 bases). V gave up 3 bases and J gave up 7 bases, with 14 bases separating them. Germline V gene sequence: CDR1 SGHRS, CDR2 YFSETQ. CDR3 size: 13 residues. The CDR3 DNA sequence: TGCGCCAGCAGCTCCGGACTGGGGAGGGAGCAGTACTTC. Protein sequence: CASSSGLGREQYF.